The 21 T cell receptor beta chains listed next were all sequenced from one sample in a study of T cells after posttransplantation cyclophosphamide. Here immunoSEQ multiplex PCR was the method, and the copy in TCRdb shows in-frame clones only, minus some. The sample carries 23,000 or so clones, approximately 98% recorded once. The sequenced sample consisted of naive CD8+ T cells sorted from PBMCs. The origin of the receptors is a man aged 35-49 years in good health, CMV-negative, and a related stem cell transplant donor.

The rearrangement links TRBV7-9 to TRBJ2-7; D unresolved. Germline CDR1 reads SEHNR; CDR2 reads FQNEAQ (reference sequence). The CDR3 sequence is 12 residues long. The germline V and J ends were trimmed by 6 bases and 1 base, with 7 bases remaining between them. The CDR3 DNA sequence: TGTGCCAGCAGTTCAGCGTCCTACGAGCAGTACTTC. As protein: CASSSASYEQYF.

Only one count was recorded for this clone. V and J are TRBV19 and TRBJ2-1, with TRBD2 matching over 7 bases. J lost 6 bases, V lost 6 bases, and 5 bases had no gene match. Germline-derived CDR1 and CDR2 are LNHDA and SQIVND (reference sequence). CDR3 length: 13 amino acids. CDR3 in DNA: TGTGCCAGTAGCGGGGACTACTCCAATGAGCAGTTCTTC. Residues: CASSGDYSNEQFF.

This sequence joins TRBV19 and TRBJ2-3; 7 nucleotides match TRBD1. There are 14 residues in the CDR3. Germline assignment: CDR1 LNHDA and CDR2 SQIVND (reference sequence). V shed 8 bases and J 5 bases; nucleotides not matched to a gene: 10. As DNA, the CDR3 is TGTGCCAGTGCGTTGGGGACAGCCCGAGATACGCAGTATTTT. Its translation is CASALGTARDTQYF.

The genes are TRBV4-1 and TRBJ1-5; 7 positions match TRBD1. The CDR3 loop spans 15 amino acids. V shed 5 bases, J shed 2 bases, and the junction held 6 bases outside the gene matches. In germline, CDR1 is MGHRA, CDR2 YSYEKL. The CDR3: CASSEGGQGNQPQHF. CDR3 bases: TGCGCCAGCAGCGAAGGAGGACAGGGCAATCAGCCCCAGCATTTT.

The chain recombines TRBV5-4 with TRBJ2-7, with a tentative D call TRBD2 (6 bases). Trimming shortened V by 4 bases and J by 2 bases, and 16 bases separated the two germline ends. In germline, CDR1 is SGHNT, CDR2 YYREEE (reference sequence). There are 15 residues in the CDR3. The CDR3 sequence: CASSGGDHLTYEQYF. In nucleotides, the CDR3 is TGTGCCAGCAGCGGCGGGGACCATCTAACCTACGAGCAGTACTTC.

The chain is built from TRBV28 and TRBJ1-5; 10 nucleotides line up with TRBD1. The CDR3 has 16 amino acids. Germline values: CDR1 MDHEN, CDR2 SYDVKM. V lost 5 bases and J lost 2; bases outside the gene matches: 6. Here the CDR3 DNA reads TGTGCCAGCAGTACCATGGACAGGGGGGGCAATCAGCCCCAGCATTTT. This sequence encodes CASSTMDRGGNQPQHF.

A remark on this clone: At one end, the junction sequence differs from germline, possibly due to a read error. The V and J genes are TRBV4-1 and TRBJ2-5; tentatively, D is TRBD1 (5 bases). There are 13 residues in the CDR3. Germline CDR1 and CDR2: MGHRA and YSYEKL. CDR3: CASNLQVRETQYF. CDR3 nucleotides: TGTGCCAGCAACCTACAGGTTCGGGAGACCCAGTACTTC.

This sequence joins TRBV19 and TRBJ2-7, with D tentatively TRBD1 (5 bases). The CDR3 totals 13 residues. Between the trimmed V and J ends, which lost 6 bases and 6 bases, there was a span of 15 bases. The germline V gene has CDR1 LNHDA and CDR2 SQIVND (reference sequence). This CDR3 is CASRQGIPGEQYF. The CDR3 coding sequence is TGTGCCAGTAGGCAGGGAATCCCGGGCGAGCAGTACTTC.

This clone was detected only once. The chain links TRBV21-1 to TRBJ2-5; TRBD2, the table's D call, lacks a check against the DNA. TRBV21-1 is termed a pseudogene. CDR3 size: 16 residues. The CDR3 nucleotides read TGTGCCAGCAGCAAAACCCAGCGGGAGCCCACGAAGACCCAGTACTTC. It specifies CASSKTQREPTKTQYF.

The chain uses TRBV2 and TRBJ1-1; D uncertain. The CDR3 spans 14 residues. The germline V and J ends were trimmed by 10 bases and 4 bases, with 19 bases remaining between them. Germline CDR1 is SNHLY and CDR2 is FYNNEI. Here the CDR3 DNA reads TGTGCCATAGTAGATGGGAGGGAGGTCACTGAAGCTTTCTTT. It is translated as CAIVDGREVTEAFF. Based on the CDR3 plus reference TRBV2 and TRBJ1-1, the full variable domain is EPEVTQTPSHQVTQMGQEVILRCVPISNHLYFYWYRQILGQKVEFLVSFYNNEISEKSEIFDDQFSVERPDGSNFTLKIRSTKLEDSAMYFCAIVDGREVTEAFFGQGTRLTVV.

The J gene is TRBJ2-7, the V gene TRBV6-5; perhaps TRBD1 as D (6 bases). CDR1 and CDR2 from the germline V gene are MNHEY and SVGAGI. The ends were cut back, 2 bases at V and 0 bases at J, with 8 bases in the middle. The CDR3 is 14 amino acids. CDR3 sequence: CASSYGQSSYEQYF. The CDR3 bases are TGTGCCAGCAGTTACGGACAGAGCTCCTACGAGCAGTACTTC.

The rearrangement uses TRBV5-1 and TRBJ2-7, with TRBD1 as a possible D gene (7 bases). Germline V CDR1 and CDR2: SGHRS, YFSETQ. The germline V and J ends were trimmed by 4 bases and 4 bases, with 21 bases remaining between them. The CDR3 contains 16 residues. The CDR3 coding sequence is TGCGCCAGCAGCACGGCGAGACAGGGTGGAGGGTACGAGCAGTACTTC. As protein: CASSTARQGGGYEQYF.

Here the CDR3 DNA reads TGTGCTTCGGGAGAACTCTACGAGCAGTACTTC. Amino acids: CASGELYEQYF. This chain uses TRBV19 with TRBJ2-7; possibly TRBD2 for D (6 bases). The germline gives CDR1 LNHDA, CDR2 SQIVND (reference sequence). The CDR3 is made up of 11 amino acids.

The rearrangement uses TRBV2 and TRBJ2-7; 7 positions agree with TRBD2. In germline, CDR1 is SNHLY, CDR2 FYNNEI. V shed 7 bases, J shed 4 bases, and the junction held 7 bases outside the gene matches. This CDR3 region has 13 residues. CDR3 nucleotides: TGTGCCAGCAAGCCTAGCGGAGGGTACGAGCAGTACTTC. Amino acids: CASKPSGGYEQYF.

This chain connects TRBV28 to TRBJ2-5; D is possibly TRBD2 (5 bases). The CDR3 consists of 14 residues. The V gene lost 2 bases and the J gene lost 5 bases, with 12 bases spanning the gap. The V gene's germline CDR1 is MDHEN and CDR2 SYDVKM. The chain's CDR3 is CASSLVGVEETQYF. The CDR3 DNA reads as TGTGCCAGCAGTTTAGTCGGGGTTGAGGAGACCCAGTACTTC.

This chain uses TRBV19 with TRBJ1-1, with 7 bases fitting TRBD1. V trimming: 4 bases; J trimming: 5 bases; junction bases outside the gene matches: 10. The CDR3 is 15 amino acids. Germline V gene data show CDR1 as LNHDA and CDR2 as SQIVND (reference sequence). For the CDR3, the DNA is TGTGCCAGTAGTAGGCAGGGGGAGCTGAGGACTGAAGCTTTCTTT. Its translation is CASSRQGELRTEAFF.

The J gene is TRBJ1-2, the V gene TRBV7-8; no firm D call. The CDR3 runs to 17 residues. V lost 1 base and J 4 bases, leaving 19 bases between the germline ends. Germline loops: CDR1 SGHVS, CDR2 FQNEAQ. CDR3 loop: CASSLDGSRSPLYGYTF. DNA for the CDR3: TGTGCCAGCAGCTTAGACGGGTCTAGAAGTCCCCTCTATGGCTACACCTTC.

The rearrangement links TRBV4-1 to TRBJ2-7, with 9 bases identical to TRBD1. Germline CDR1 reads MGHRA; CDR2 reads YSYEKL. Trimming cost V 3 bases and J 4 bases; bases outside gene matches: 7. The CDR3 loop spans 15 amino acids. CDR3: CASSHTTGGTYEQYF. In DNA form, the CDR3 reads TGCGCCAGCAGCCACACGACAGGGGGAACATACGAGCAGTACTTC.

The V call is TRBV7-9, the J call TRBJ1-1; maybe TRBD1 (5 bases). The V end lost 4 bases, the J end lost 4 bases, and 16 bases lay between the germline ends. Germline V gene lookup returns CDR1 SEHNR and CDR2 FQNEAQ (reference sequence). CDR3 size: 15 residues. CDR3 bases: TGTGCCAGCAGCTCCGGCCAGAAAGGGGTCACTGAAGCTTTCTTT. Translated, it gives CASSSGQKGVTEAFF.

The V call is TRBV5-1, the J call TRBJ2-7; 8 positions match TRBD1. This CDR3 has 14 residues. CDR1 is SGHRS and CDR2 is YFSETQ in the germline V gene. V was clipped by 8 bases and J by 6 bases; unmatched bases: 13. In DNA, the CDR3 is TGCGCCAGTTGGACAGGGTGGGGGACTGTCGAGCAGTACTTC. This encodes CASWTGWGTVEQYF.

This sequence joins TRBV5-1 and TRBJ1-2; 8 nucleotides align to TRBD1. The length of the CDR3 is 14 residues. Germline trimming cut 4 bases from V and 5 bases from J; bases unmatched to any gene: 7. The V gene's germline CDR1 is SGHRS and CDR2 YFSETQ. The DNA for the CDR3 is TGCGCCAGCAGCCAGGGACAGGAGTTGTATGGCTACACCTTC. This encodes CASSQGQELYGYTF.